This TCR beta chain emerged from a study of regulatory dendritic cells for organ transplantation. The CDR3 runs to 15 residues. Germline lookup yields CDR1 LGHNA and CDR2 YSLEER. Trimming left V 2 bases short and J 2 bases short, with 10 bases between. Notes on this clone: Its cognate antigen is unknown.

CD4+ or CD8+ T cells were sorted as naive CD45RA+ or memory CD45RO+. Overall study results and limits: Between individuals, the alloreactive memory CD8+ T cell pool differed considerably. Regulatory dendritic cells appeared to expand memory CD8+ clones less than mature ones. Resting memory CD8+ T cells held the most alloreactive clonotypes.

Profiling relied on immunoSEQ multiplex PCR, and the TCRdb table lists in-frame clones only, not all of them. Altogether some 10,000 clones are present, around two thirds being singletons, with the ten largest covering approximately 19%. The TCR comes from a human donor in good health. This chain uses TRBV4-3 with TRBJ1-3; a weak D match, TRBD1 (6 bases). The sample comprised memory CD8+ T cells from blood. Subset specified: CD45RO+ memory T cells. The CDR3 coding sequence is TGCGCCAGCAGCCAATGGAGGGGGGCTGGAAACACCATATATTTT. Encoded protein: CASSQWRGAGNTIYF.